This TCR beta chain was sequenced during a study of T cell changes during pregnancy in multiple sclerosis. V was cut by 0 bases and J by 8 bases, with 10 bases left in between. The CDR3 totals 14 residues. Germline V gene sequence: CDR1 MRHNA, CDR2 SNTAGT. Generated by immunoSEQ multiplex PCR, the TCRdb table keeps only in-frame clones and is missing some. Of more than 55,000 clones in the sample, less than 90% were seen once. The chain joins TRBV6-4 to TRBJ2-2; no clear D. The clonotype was recovered from a female donor with multiple sclerosis, enrolled in a pregnancy study. Sequencing was performed on CD4+ T cells from peripheral blood mononuclear cells, taken in the third trimester of pregnancy. In DNA, the CDR3 is TGTGCCAGCAGTGACTCGTCTTACCGGGGGGAGCTGTTTTTT. As protein: CASSDSSYRGELFF.